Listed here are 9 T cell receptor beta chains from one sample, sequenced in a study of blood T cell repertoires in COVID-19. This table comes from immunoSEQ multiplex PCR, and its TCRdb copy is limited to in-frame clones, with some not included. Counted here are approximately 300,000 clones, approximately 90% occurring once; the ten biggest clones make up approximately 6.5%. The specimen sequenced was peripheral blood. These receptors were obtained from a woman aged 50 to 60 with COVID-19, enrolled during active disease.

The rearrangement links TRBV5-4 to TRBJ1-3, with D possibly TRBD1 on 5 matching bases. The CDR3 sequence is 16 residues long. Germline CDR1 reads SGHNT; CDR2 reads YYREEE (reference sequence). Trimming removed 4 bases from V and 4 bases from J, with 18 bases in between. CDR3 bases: TGTGCCAGCAGCCTCTCCGGGGGGGGACGCGGAAACACCATATATTTT. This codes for CASSLSGGGRGNTIYF.

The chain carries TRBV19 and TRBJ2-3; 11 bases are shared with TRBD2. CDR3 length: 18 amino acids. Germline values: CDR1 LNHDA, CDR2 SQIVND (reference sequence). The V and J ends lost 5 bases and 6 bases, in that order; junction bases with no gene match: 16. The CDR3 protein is CASSPARGLAGGSDTQYF. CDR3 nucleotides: TGTGCCAGTAGTCCCGCCCGGGGTCTAGCGGGAGGTTCCGATACGCAGTATTTT.

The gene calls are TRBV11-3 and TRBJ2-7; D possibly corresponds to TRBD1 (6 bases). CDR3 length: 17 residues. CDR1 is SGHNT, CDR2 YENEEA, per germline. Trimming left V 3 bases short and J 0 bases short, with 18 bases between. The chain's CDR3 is CASSFGKLDRSSYEQYF. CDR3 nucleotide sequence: TGTGCCAGCAGCTTTGGGAAACTCGACAGGAGCTCCTACGAGCAGTACTTC.

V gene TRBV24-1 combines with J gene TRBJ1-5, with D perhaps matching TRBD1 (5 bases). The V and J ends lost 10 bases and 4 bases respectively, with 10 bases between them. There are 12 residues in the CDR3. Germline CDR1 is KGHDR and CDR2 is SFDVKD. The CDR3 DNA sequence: TGTGCCACAGCGACAGCGAATCAGCCCCAGCATTTT. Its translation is CATATANQPQHF.

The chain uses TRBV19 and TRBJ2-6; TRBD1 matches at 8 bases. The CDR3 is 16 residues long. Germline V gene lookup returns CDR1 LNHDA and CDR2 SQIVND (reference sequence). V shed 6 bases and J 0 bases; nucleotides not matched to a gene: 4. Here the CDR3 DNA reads TGTGCCAGTAGGCGGACAGGGCGCTCTGGGGCCAACGTCCTGACTTTC. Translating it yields CASRRTGRSGANVLTF.

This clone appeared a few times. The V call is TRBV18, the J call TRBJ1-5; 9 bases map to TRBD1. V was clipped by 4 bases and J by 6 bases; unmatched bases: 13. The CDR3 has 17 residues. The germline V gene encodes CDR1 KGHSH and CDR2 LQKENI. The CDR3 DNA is TGTGCCAGCTCACGAGACTCGCCGGGACAGGGCAGTCAGCCCCAGCATTTT. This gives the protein CASSRDSPGQGSQPQHF.

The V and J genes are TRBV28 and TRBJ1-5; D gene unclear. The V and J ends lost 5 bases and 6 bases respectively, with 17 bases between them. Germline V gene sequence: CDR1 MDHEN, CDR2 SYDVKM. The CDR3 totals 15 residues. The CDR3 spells CASSIGRTRGQPQHF. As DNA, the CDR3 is TGTGCCAGCAGTATTGGCAGGACTCGAGGTCAGCCCCAGCATTTT.

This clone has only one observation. The CDR3 loop reads CASSQVPSGGNEQFF. Written as DNA, the CDR3 is TGCGCCAGCAGCCAAGTTCCTTCAGGGGGCAATGAGCAGTTCTTC. The genes are TRBV4-1 and TRBJ2-1, with 7 bases lining up with TRBD1. This CDR3 contains 15 residues. Losses at the gene ends were 1 base for V and 6 bases for J; bases not matched to a gene: 6. Germline-derived CDR1 and CDR2 are MGHRA and YSYEKL.

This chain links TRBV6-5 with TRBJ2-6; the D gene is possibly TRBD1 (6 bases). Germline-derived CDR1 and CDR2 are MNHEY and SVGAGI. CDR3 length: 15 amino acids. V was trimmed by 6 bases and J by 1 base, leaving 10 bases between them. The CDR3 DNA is TGTGCCAGCAGGGTACAGGGTTCTGGGGCCAACGTCCTGACTTTC. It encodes CASRVQGSGANVLTF.